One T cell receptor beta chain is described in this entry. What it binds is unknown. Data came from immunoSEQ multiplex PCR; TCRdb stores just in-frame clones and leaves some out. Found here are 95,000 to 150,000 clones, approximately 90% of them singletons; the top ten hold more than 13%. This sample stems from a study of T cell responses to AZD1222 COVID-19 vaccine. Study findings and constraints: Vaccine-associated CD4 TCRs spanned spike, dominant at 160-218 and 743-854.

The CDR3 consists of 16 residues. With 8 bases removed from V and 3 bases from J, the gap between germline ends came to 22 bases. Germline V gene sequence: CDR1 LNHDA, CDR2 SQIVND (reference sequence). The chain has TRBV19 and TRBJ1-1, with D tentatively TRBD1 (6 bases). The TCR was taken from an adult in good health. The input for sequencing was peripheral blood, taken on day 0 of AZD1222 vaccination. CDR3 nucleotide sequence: TGTGCCAGTCGCAGGGGACGGGCTTCGGGGGACACTGAAGCTTTCTTT. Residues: CASRRGRASGDTEAFF.